The rows below give T cell receptor beta chains drawn from one sample of a study of siplizumab effects on memory and regulatory T cells. TCRdb's table, derived via immunoSEQ multiplex PCR, lists solely in-frame clones and lacks some. The repertoire holds tens of thousands of clones, with approximately 94% as singletons. Sequenced: CD8+ T cells sorted from blood. These receptors all come from a human donor in good health. The CDR3 runs from the conserved cysteine through the conserved F or W. The D gene is left open where the match is weak. Expanded clones are given a class, and other clones once, few, many or no size at all.

size	V	J	D	CDR3	DNA
few	TRBV15	TRBJ1-2	.	CATTGGNEYGYTF	TGTGCCACCACCGGGGGTAATGAGTATGGCTACACCTTC
once	TRBV14	TRBJ2-7	.	CASSQEQGLSYEQYF	TGTGCCAGCAGCCAAGAACAGGGCCTCTCCTACGAGCAGTACTTC
.	TRBV25-1	TRBJ2-7	.	CASSDPPGHEQYF	TGTGCCAGCAGTGATCCTCCGGGTCACGAGCAGTACTTC
.	TRBV6-1	TRBJ1-3	.	CASSEQHPTRNTIYF	TGTGCCAGCAGTGAACAACATCCTACCCGAAACACCATATATTTT
.	TRBV7-9	TRBJ2-7	.	CASSAKGGGILDFYEQYF	TGTGCCAGCAGCGCCAAAGGAGGGGGCATCTTGGACTTCTACGAGCAGTACTTC
.	TRBV5-4	TRBJ2-1	.	CASSLVLVGEQFF	TGTGCCAGCAGCTTAGTACTGGTGGGGGAGCAGTTCTTC
.	TRBV27	TRBJ1-5	TRBD1	CASSPEGAAQPQHF	TGTGCCAGCAGCCCCGAGGGGGCGGCTCAGCCCCAGCATTTT
.	TRBV7-6	TRBJ1-2	TRBD1	CASSLAQGAQGYTF	TGTGCCAGCAGCTTAGCGCAGGGGGCGCAGGGCTACACCTTC
.	TRBV5-1	TRBJ2-7	TRBD2	CASSLEFRGTSVTYEQYF	TGCGCCAGCAGCTTGGAATTTAGGGGGACTAGCGTAACCTACGAGCAGTACTTC
.	TRBV28	TRBJ2-3	.	CASSLRGAGDTQYF	TGTGCCAGCAGTTTAAGGGGGGCGGGAGATACGCAGTATTTT
.	TRBV7-9	TRBJ2-1	.	CASSLVDRAYNEQFF	TGTGCCAGCAGCTTAGTCGATCGGGCGTACAATGAGCAGTTCTTC
once	TRBV21-1	TRBJ2-2	.	CASSKLRTGELFF	TGTGCCAGCAGCAAACTCAGAACCGGGGAGCTGTTTTTT
.	TRBV19	TRBJ2-3	TRBD2	CASTLGGSTDTQYF	TGTGCCAGTACCCTGGGAGGGAGCACAGATACGCAGTATTTT
.	TRBV19	TRBJ1-5	TRBD1	CASQGGSQPQHF	TGTGCCAGTCAAGGGGGCAGTCAGCCCCAGCATTTT
.	TRBV6-6	TRBJ2-1	TRBD2	CASSWREGGHNEQFF	TGTGCCAGCAGTTGGCGGGAGGGGGGGCACAATGAGCAGTTCTTC
.	TRBV7-9	TRBJ2-1	.	CATYRWRRGVGEQFF	TGTGCCACCTATCGGTGGAGGAGGGGGGTAGGTGAGCAGTTCTTC
.	TRBV6-1	TRBJ1-3	.	CASSVGENTIYF	TGTGCCAGCAGTGTCGGGGAGAACACCATATATTTT
once	TRBV5-6	TRBJ2-1	.	CASRAVRGYYNEQFF	TGTGCCAGCAGAGCAGTTCGGGGCTACTACAATGAGCAGTTCTTC
.	TRBV27	TRBJ2-5	TRBD2	CASSVSGGAGETQYF	TGTGCCAGCAGTGTTAGCGGGGGGGCAGGCGAGACCCAGTACTTC
.	TRBV19	TRBJ1-5	.	CASREGDFYQPQHF	TGTGCCAGTCGGGAAGGGGACTTCTATCAGCCCCAGCATTTT
once	TRBV15	TRBJ2-5	.	CATSRDRVEETQYF	TGTGCCACCAGCAGAGATAGAGTGGAAGAGACCCAGTACTTC
few	TRBV4-3	TRBJ2-7	.	CASSLYRDISYEQYF	TGCGCCAGCAGCCTCTACCGGGACATCTCCTACGAGCAGTACTTC
.	TRBV4-1	TRBJ1-6	.	CASSQAPGRENSPLHF	TGCGCCAGCAGCCAAGCACCGGGACGGGAGAATTCACCCCTCCACTTT
.	TRBV5-1	TRBJ2-1	.	CASSLRRAPSYNEQFF	TGCGCCAGCAGCTTGCGGCGGGCCCCTTCCTACAATGAGCAGTTCTTC
.	TRBV7-9	TRBJ1-2	.	CASSSSWGYTF	TGTGCCAGCAGCTCGTCTTGGGGCTACACCTTC
.	TRBV25-1	TRBJ2-5	.	CASSRGQQETQYF	TGCGCCAGCAGTCGAGGACAGCAAGAGACCCAGTACTTC
.	TRBV6-1	TRBJ1-2	.	CASSEVGGAGYTF	TGTGCCAGCAGTGAAGTAGGAGGGGCTGGCTACACCTTC
.	TRBV7-2	TRBJ1-5	TRBD1	CASSLDGTGDFQPQHF	TGTGCCAGCAGCTTAGACGGGACAGGAGATTTTCAGCCCCAGCATTTT
.	TRBV9	TRBJ2-3	.	CASSPRAGTDTQYF	TGTGCCAGCAGCCCACGCGCAGGCACAGATACGCAGTATTTT
.	TRBV19	TRBJ1-5	.	CASQQGFSQPQHF	TGTGCCAGCCAACAGGGTTTCAGTCAGCCCCAGCATTTT
.	TRBV5-1	TRBJ1-4	TRBD1	CASSPMGTGHEKLFF	TGCGCCAGCAGCCCGATGGGGACAGGTCATGAAAAACTGTTTTTT
.	TRBV6-6	TRBJ1-3	.	CASSSPQGNTIYF	TGTGCCAGCAGCTCCCCCCAGGGAAACACCATATATTTT
.	TRBV2	TRBJ2-5	TRBD2	CASSGTSDQETQYF	TGTGCCAGCAGTGGTACTAGCGACCAAGAGACCCAGTACTTC
.	TRBV19	TRBJ2-1	.	CASSIGDGLYNEQFF	TGTGCCAGTAGTATTGGGGATGGTTTATACAATGAGCAGTTCTTC
once	TRBV10-3	TRBJ1-3	.	CAISEPPGRGNTIYF	TGTGCCATCAGTGAACCCCCGGGCCGAGGAAACACCATATATTTT
few	TRBV6-1	TRBJ2-5	TRBD2	CASSVTSGGGETQYF	TGTGCCAGCAGTGTGACTAGCGGAGGGGGAGAGACCCAGTACTTC